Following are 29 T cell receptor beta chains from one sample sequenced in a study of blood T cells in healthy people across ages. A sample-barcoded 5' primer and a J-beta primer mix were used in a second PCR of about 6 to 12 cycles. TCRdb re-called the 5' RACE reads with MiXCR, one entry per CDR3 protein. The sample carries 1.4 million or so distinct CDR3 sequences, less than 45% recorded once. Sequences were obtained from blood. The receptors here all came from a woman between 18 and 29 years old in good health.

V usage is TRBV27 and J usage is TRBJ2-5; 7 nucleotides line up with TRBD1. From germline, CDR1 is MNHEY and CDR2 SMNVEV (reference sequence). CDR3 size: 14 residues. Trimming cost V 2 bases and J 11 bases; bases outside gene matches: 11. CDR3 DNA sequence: TGTGCCAGCAGTTTAGGGGACAGACACAATGAGCAGTACTTC. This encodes CASSLGDRHNEQYF.

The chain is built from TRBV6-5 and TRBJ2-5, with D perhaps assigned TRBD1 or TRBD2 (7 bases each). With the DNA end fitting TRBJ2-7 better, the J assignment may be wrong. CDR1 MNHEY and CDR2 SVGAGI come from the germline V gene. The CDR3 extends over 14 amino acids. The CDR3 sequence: CASSRAGTEYEQYF. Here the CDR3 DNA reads TGTGCCAGCAGCCGAGCGGGGACAGAATACGAGCAGTACTTC.

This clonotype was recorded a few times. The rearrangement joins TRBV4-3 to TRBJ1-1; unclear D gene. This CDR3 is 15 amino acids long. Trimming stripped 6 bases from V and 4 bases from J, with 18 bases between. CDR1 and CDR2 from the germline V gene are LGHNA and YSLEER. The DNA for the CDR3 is TGCGCCAGCAGTTTATCGAGGACCCCGGGCACTGAAGCTTTCTTT. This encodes CASSLSRTPGTEAFF.

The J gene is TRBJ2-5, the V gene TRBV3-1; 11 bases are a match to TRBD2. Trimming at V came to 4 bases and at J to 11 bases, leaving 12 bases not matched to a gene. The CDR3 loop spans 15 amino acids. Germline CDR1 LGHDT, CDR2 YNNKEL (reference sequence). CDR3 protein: CASSPGTSGSLAQYF. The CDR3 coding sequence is TGTGCCAGCAGCCCGGGGACTAGCGGATCGCTCGCGCAGTACTTC.

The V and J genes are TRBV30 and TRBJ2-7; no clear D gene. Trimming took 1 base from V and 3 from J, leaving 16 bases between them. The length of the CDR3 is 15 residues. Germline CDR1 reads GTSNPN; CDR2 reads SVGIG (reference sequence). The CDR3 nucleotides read TGTGCCTGGAGTGAGGGTACTATGCAATTCTACGAGCAGTACTTC. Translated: CAWSEGTMQFYEQYF.

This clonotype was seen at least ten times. The CDR3 is CASSEGGDYLTDTQYF. DNA for the CDR3: TGCGCCAGCAGTGAGGGGGGGGACTACCTCACAGATACGCAGTATTTT. This chain links TRBV10-2 with TRBJ2-3, with 7 bases that match TRBD2. V shed 2 bases and J 2 bases; nucleotides not matched to a gene: 7. The CDR3 sequence is 16 residues long. Germline CDR1 is WSHSY and CDR2 is SAAADI.

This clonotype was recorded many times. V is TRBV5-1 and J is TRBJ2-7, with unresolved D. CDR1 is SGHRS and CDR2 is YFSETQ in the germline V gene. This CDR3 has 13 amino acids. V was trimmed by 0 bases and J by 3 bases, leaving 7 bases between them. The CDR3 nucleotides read TGCGCCAGCAGCTTGGGCCACTTCTACGAGCAGTACTTC. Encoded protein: CASSLGHFYEQYF.

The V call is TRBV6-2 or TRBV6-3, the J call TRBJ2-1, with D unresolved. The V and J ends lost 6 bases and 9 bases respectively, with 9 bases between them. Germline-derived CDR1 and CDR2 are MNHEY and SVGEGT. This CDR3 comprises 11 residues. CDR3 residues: CASSRPSEQFF. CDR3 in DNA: TGTGCCAGCAGCCGCCCCAGTGAGCAGTTCTTC.

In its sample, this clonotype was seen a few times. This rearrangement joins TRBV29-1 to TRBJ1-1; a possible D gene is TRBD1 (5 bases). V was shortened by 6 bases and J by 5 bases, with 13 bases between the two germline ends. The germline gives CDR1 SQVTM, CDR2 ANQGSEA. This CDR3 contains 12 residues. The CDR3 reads CSVYRLGTEAFF. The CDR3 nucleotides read TGCAGCGTATACAGGCTCGGGACTGAAGCTTTCTTT.

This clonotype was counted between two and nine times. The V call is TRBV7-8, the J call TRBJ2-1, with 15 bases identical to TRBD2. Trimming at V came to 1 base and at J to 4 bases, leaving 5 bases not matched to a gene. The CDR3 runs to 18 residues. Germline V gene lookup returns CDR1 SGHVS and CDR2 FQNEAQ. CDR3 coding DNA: TGTGCCAGCAGCTTAGTGTGGACTAGCGGGAGGGCGTACAATGAGCAGTTCTTC. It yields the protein CASSLVWTSGRAYNEQFF. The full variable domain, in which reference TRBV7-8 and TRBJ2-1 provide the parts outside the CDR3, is GAGVSQSPRYKVAKRGQDVALRCDPISGHVSLFWYQQALGQGPEFLTYFQNEAQLDKSGLPSDRFFAERPEGSVSTLKIQRTQQEDSAVYLCASSLVWTSGRAYNEQFFGPGTRLTVL.

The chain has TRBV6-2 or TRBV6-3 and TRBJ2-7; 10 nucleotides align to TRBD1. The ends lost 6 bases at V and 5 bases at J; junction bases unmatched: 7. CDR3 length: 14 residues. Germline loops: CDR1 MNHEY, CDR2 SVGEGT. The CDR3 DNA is TGTGCCAGCAGACCCCGGGACAGGGGCCACGAGCAGTACTTC. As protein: CASRPRDRGHEQYF.

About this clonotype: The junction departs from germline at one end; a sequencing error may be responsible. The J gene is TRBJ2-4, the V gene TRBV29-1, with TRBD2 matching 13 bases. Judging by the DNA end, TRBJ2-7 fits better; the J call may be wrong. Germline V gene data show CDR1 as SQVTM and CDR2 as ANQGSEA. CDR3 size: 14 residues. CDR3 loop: CSVVTSGRLYEQYF. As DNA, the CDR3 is TGCAGTGTTGTGACTAGCGGGAGGTTATACGAGCAGTACTTC.

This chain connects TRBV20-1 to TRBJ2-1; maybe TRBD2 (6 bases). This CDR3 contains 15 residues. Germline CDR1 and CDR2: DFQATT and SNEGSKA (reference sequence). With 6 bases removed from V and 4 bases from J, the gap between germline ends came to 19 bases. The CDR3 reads CSAVSPGLAYNEQFF. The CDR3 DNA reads TGCAGTGCCGTTTCCCCGGGACTTGCTTACAATGAGCAGTTCTTC.

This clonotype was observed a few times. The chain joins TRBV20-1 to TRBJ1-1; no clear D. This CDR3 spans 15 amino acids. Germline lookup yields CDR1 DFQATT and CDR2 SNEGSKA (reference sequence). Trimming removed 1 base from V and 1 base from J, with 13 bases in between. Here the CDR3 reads CSARARRRGNTEAFF. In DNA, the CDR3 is TGCAGTGCTAGAGCCCGGAGGCGGGGGAACACTGAAGCTTTCTTT.

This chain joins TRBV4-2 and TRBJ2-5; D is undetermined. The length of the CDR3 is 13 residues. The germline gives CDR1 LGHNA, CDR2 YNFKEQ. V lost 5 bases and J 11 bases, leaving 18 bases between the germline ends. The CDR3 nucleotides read TGTGCCAGCAGCGCGCGGACGCGCAATGAGCAGTACTTC. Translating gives CASSARTRNEQYF.

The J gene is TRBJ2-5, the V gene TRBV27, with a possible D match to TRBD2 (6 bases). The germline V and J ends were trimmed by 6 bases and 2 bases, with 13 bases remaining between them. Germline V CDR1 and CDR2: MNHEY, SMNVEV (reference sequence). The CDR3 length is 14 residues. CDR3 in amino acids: CASRSRREQETQYF. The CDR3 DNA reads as TGTGCCAGCAGGAGTCGCCGGGAGCAAGAGACCCAGTACTTC.

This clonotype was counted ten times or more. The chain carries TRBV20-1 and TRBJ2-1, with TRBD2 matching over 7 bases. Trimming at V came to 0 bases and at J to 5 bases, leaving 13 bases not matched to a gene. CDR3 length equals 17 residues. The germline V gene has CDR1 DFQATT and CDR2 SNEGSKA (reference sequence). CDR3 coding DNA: TGCAGTGCTAGAGATGTTGCCCGAGCTAGCGGAAACAATGAGCAGTTCTTC. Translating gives CSARDVARASGNNEQFF.

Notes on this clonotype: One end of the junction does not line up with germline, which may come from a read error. In DNA, the CDR3 is TGCAGTGCCTCCTGGACGGGGACCTACGTGCAGTACTTC. This encodes CSASWTGTYVQYF. The chain combines TRBV20-1 with TRBJ2-7; the D gene could be TRBD1 or TRBD2 (5 bases each). The V gene's germline CDR1 is DFQATT and CDR2 SNEGSKA (reference sequence). This CDR3 is 13 amino acids long.

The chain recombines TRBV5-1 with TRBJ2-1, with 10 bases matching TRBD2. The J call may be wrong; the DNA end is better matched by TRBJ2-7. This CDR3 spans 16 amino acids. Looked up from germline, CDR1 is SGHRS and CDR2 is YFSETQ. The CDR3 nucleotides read TGCGCCAGCAGCTTGGTAGCGGGAGGACCCTACAATGAGCAGTACTTC. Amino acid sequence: CASSLVAGGPYNEQYF.

CDR3 amino acids: CASSLRGGYNEQYF. As DNA, the CDR3 is TGCGCCAGCAGCCTAAGGGGCGGCTACAATGAGCAGTACTTC. This chain connects TRBV4-1 to TRBJ2-5; D perhaps matches TRBD1 (5 bases). V was shortened by 4 bases and J by 11 bases, with 20 bases between the two germline ends. The CDR3 length is 14 residues. Germline V gene lookup returns CDR1 MGHRA and CDR2 YSYEKL.

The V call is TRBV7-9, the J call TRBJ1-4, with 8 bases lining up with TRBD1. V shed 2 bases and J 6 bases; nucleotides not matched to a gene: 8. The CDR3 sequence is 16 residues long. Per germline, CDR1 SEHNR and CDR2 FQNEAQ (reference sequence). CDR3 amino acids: CASSLPRTGRYEKLFF. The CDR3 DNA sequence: TGTGCCAGCAGCTTACCAAGGACAGGGAGATATGAAAAACTGTTTTTT.

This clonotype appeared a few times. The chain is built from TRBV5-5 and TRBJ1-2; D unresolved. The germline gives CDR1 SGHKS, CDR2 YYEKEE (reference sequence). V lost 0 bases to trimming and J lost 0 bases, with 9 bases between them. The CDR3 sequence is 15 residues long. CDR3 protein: CASSLGWGANYGYTF. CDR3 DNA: TGTGCCAGCAGCTTGGGTTGGGGAGCTAACTATGGCTACACCTTC.

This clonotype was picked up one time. CDR3 nucleotides: TGTGCCAGCAGGCTAGTGGGTGAGCAGTTCTTC. This sequence encodes CASRLVGEQFF. V is TRBV27 and J is TRBJ2-1; D is unresolved. CDR1 and CDR2 from the germline V gene are MNHEY and SMNVEV (reference sequence). V was shortened by 6 bases and J by 9 bases, with 9 bases between the two germline ends. The CDR3 length is 11 residues.

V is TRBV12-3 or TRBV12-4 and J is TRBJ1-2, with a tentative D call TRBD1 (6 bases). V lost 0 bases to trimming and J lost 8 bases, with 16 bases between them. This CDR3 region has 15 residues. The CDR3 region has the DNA TGTGCCAGCAGTTTAGCGTTAGGACAGCCTCTAGGCTACACCTTC. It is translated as CASSLALGQPLGYTF.

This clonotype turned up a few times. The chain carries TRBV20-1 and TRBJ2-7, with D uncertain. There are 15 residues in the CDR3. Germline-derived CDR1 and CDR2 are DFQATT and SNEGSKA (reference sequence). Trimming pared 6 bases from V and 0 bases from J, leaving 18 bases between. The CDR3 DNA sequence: TGCAGTGCCACACGGTCGGGCGGCCTCTCCTACGAGCAGTACTTC. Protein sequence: CSATRSGGLSYEQYF.

The DNA of the CDR3 is TGCAGTGCTAGAGATCAGGACAGGGGGCCGGCCAATCAGCCCCAGCATTTT. This codes for CSARDQDRGPANQPQHF. J is TRBJ1-5 and V is TRBV20-1; 11 bases agree with TRBD1. The CDR3 covers 17 residues. V dropped 0 bases and J dropped 3; count of bases not matched to a gene: 7. Looked up from germline, CDR1 is DFQATT and CDR2 is SNEGSKA (reference sequence).

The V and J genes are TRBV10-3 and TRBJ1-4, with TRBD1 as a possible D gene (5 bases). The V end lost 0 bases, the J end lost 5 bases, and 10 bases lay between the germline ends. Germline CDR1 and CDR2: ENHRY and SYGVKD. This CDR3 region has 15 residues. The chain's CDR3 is CAISESGTGNEKLFF. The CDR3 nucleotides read TGTGCCATCAGTGAGTCGGGGACGGGGAATGAAAAACTGTTTTTT.

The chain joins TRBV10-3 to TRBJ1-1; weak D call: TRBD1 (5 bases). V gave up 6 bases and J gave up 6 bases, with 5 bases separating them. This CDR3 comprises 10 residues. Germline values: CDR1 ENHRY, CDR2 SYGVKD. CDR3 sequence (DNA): TGTGCCATCAGAGGGGCTGAAGCTTTCTTT. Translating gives CAIRGAEAFF.

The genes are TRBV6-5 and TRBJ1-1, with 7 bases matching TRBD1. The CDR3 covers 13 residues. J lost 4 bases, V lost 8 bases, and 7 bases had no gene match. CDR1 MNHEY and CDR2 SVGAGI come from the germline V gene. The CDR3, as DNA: TGTGCCAGCTCGACAGGGTGGGGCACTGAAGCTTTCTTT. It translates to CASSTGWGTEAFF.